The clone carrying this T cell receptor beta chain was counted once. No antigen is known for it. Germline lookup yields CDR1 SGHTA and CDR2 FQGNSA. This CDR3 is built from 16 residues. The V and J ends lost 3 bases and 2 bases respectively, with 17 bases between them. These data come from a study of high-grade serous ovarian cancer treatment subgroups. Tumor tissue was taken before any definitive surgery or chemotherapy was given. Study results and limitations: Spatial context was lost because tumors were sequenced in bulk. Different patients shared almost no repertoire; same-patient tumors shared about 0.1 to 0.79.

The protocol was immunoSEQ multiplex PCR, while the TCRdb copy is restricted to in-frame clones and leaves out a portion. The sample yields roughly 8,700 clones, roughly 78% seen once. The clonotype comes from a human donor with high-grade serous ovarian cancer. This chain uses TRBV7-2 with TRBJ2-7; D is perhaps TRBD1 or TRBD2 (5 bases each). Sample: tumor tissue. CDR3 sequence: CASSLAGTDHTYEQYF. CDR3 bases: TGTGCCAGCAGCTTGGCCGGGACGGATCACACCTACGAGCAGTACTTC. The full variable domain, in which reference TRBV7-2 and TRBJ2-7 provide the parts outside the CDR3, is GAGVSQSPSNKVTEKGKDVELRCDPISGHTALYWYRQSLGQGLEFLIYFQGNSAPDKSGLPSDRFSAERTGGSVSTLTIQRTQQEDSAVYLCASSLAGTDHTYEQYFGPGTRLTVT.